This T cell receptor (beta chain) appears in the sequencing data of a study of shared clonotypes between healthy human individuals. Clones were read by immunoSEQ multiplex PCR, and TCRdb kept only the in-frame ones, dropping some. This sample yields 2 million to 2.5 million clones, of which 95% are seen a single time; around 0.13% belongs to the top ten. Material: naive CD4+ T cells sorted from blood. Subset in this sample: CD45RA+ positively selected. This receptor was obtained from a man aged 18 to 35 in good health.

The CDR3 spells CASSERPQEKAFF. DNA for the CDR3: TGTGCCAGCAGTGAACGCCCGCAAGAAAAAGCTTTCTTT. V is TRBV2 and J is TRBJ1-1; no firm D call. The germline CDR1 and CDR2 sequences are SNHLY and FYNNEI. CDR3 length: 13 amino acids. V lost 2 bases, J lost 9 bases, and 13 bases lay in between.